One sample yielded the 20 T cell receptor beta chains listed below, sequenced in a study of post-analysis software for immune sequencing data. Presence of unique molecular identifiers characterized the TCR beta cDNA libraries. Each CDR3 protein gets one entry after TCRdb re-called the PCR reads with MiXCR. Here the sample spans about half a million distinct CDR3 sequences, 34% being singletons. Findings and limits, study-wide: Compared with controls, patients had more of 4 or 5 TRBV segments, including TRBV5-6, TRBV5-1 and TRBV20-1.

Antigen specificity for these receptors is unknown. The specimen was blood. The receptors come from a girl between 2 and 17 years old with multiple sclerosis.

A single count supports this clonotype. The chain couples TRBV7-2 to TRBJ2-1, with D uncertain. The germline V and J ends were trimmed by 0 bases and 6 bases, with 12 bases remaining between them. The CDR3 spans 15 residues. The germline V gene encodes CDR1 SGHTA and CDR2 FQGNSA. The CDR3 spells CASSLAAGTCNEQFF. CDR3 bases: TGTGCCAGCAGCTTAGCCGCAGGAACATGCAATGAGCAGTTCTTC.

This clonotype has ten or more counts. The chain couples TRBV20-1 to TRBJ2-1; TRBD2 matches at 10 bases. V lost 6 bases and J lost 7; bases outside the gene matches: 12. The CDR3 length is 15 residues. Germline V CDR1 and CDR2: DFQATT, SNEGSKA (reference sequence). The CDR3 spells CSAKLRAGGGNEQFF. The CDR3 region has the DNA TGCAGTGCGAAGCTGCGAGCGGGGGGGGGAAATGAGCAGTTCTTC.

Only a few counts were recorded for this clonotype. The chain carries TRBV3-1 and TRBJ2-5, with 7 bases that match TRBD1. Germline CDR1 and CDR2: LGHDT and YNNKEL (reference sequence). This CDR3 has 15 residues. V shed 3 bases, J shed 4 bases, and the junction held 8 bases outside the gene matches. CDR3 protein: CASSHRDRDLETQYF. CDR3 nucleotides: TGTGCCAGCAGCCACCGAGACAGGGATTTAGAGACCCAGTACTTC.

This clonotype was seen a few times. This chain joins TRBV20-1 and TRBJ2-7; D perhaps matches TRBD1 (6 bases). The CDR3 extends over 12 amino acids. Germline CDR1 reads DFQATT; CDR2 reads SNEGSKA (reference sequence). The V gene lost 1 base and the J gene lost 6 bases, with 10 bases spanning the gap. For the CDR3, the DNA is TGCAGTGCTAGAGTGGGACACTCCGAGCAGTACTTC. Its translation: CSARVGHSEQYF.

V usage is TRBV14 and J usage is TRBJ2-1, with unresolved D. Trimming shortened V by 4 bases and J by 6 bases, and 16 bases separated the two germline ends. The length of the CDR3 is 15 residues. Germline CDR1 is SGHDN and CDR2 is FVKESK. For the CDR3, the DNA is TGTGCCAGCAGCCCCTCGGGCAGGTACGGCAATGAGCAGTTCTTC. This encodes CASSPSGRYGNEQFF.

J is TRBJ2-3 and V is TRBV20-1; 11 bases match TRBD2. The CDR3 is 15 amino acids. The ends lost 3 bases at V and 1 base at J; junction bases unmatched: 3. The germline V gene encodes CDR1 DFQATT and CDR2 SNEGSKA (reference sequence). The CDR3: CSASGTSGRTDTQYF. CDR3 nucleotides: TGCAGTGCTAGCGGGACTAGCGGTCGCACAGATACGCAGTATTTT.

The chain combines TRBV20-1 with TRBJ2-1; 9 nucleotides agree with TRBD1. CDR3 size: 14 residues. The ends lost 6 bases at V and 2 bases at J; junction bases unmatched: 5. In germline, CDR1 is DFQATT, CDR2 SNEGSKA (reference sequence). The CDR3 sequence is CSAEDRGAYNEQFF. The CDR3, as DNA: TGCAGTGCGGAAGACAGGGGGGCCTACAATGAGCAGTTCTTC.

The chain recombines TRBV4-1 with TRBJ1-1; D perhaps matches TRBD1 (5 bases). V lost 4 bases and J 3 bases, leaving 15 bases between the germline ends. The CDR3 covers 15 residues. Germline V lookup: CDR1 MGHRA, CDR2 YSYEKL. CDR3 in amino acids: CASSRITGLDTEAFF. CDR3 bases: TGCGCCAGCAGCCGGATCACGGGGCTGGACACTGAAGCTTTCTTT.

The genes are TRBV6-1 and TRBJ1-5; D is uncertain. The CDR3 consists of 14 residues. Germline CDR1 and CDR2: MNHNS and SASEGT. V was pared by 5 bases and J by 3 bases, with 11 bases between. The CDR3, as DNA: TGTGCCAGCAGTCAATCCAGTCTCAATCAGCCCCAGCATTTT. It is translated as CASSQSSLNQPQHF.

The gene calls are TRBV20-1 and TRBJ2-3; D is unclear. V was shortened by 5 bases and J by 8 bases, with 11 bases between the two germline ends. This CDR3 is built from 11 residues. Per germline, CDR1 DFQATT and CDR2 SNEGSKA (reference sequence). As DNA, the CDR3 is TGCAGTGCTCCACTCCCGAGTACGCAGTATTTT. It translates to CSAPLPSTQYF.

This clonotype occurred a few times. The chain combines TRBV10-3 with TRBJ2-7; the D gene could be TRBD1 or TRBD2 (6 bases each). Germline V gene data show CDR1 as ENHRY and CDR2 as SYGVKD. This CDR3 is 13 amino acids long. The CDR3 DNA sequence: TGTGGGGCCGGCCAGGGGACTTCCTACGAGCAGTACTTC. Residues: CGAGQGTSYEQYF.

The J gene is TRBJ2-3, the V gene TRBV7-9; 13 bases fit TRBD2. CDR1 is SEHNR, CDR2 FQNEAQ, per germline (reference sequence). The CDR3 has 16 residues. V gave up 4 bases and J gave up 4 bases; unmatched junction bases: 5. The CDR3 region has the DNA TGTGCCAGCAGCTCGGGACTAGCGGGGTTCTCAGATACGCAGTATTTT. It translates to CASSSGLAGFSDTQYF.

This clonotype was seen a handful of times. The chain combines TRBV10-3 with TRBJ2-3; no reliable D call. The CDR3 is made up of 16 amino acids. V dropped 4 bases and J dropped 3 bases, with 17 bases sitting between them. CDR1 ENHRY and CDR2 SYGVKD come from the germline V gene. DNA for the CDR3: TGTGCCATCAGTGTAGTATCGGGTTCGGCAACAGATACGCAGTATTTT. Translation gives CAISVVSGSATDTQYF.

This clonotype was counted between two and nine times. The chain joins TRBV12-3 or TRBV12-4 to TRBJ1-2; D is ambiguous. The CDR3 sequence is 16 residues long. Trimming pared 0 bases from V and 5 bases from J, leaving 16 bases between. CDR3 bases: TGTGCCAGCAGTTTAGCGATAGTGGGGATCCATTATGGCTACACCTTC. It specifies CASSLAIVGIHYGYTF.

This clonotype came up a few times. The rearrangement uses TRBV6-6 and TRBJ2-3; perhaps TRBD1 as D (6 bases). The germline V and J ends were trimmed by 0 bases and 0 bases, with 13 bases remaining between them. The CDR3 has 17 residues. Germline V lookup: CDR1 MNHNY, CDR2 SVGAGI (reference sequence). This CDR3 is CASSYSADRTSTDTQYF. The CDR3 nucleotides read TGTGCCAGCAGTTACTCCGCCGACAGGACTAGCACAGATACGCAGTATTTT.

This clonotype was counted a few times. With a much larger clone just one base away, this may be a read error. The rearrangement links TRBV6-1 to TRBJ1-2; D perhaps matches TRBD1 (6 bases). This CDR3 has 14 amino acids. The germline CDR1 and CDR2 sequences are MNHNS and SASEGT. The CDR3 DNA reads as TGTGCCAGCAGGGAAGGGACAATTGGCTATGGCTACACCTTC. It specifies CASREGTIGYGYTF.

This clonotype was seen a few times. The gene calls are TRBV12-3 or TRBV12-4 and TRBJ2-4; possibly TRBD1 for D (6 bases). The J call may be wrong; the DNA end is better matched by TRBJ2-7. This CDR3 comprises 14 residues. The CDR3 nucleotides read TGTGCCAGCAGTTTAGGGACAGAGAACTACGAGCAGTACTTC. Translating it yields CASSLGTENYEQYF.

This clonotype was observed many times. This sequence joins TRBV29-1 and TRBJ1-2; TRBD1 is a possible D gene (5 bases). V was clipped by 5 bases and J by 4 bases, with 11 bases between them. The germline CDR1 and CDR2 sequences are SQVTM and ANQGSEA. This CDR3 region has 12 residues. The CDR3 sequence: CSVPGRSYGYTF. For the CDR3, the DNA is TGCAGCGTTCCGGGACGCTCCTATGGCTACACCTTC.

This clonotype is a singleton in its sample. J is TRBJ1-1 and V is TRBV5-1; no firm D call. CDR1 and CDR2 (germline): SGHRS, YFSETQ. CDR3 size: 14 residues. The V end was cut by 4 bases, the J end by 1 base, with 11 bases between. The CDR3 region is CASSPWEGNTEAFF. CDR3 nucleotides: TGCGCCAGCAGCCCGTGGGAGGGGAACACTGAAGCTTTCTTT.

This clonotype has more than one count but fewer than ten. J is TRBJ2-2 and V is TRBV5-1; D remains unclear. This CDR3 is 13 amino acids long. CDR1 and CDR2 from the germline V gene are SGHRS and YFSETQ. The V end lost 0 bases, the J end lost 8 bases, and 8 bases lay between the germline ends. This CDR3 reads CASSLGPPGELFF. The CDR3 bases are TGCGCCAGCAGCTTGGGCCCGCCTGGGGAGCTGTTTTTT. Looking up the rest from reference TRBV5-1 and TRBJ2-2 gives the full variable domain: KAGVTQTPRYLIKTRGQQVTLSCSPISGHRSVSWYQQTPGQGLQFLFEYFSETQRNKGNFPGRFSGRQFSNSRSEMNVSTLELGDSALYLCASSLGPPGELFFGEGSRLTVL.